Listed here are 24 T cell receptor beta chains from one sample, sequenced in a study of early T cells in non-severe SARS-CoV-2 infection. TCRdb redid the calling of the 5' RACE reads with MiXCR, one entry per CDR3 protein. The data show some 67,000 distinct CDR3 sequences, with roughly 15% seen just once and more than 12% held by the top ten. The source material was whole blood. The receptors derive from an adult who was a healthcare worker with PCR-confirmed SARS-CoV-2 infection or an uninfected control (not recorded which).

The chain is built from TRBV28 and TRBJ2-2; D ambiguous. The length of the CDR3 is 13 residues. The V gene's germline CDR1 is MDHEN and CDR2 SYDVKM. V was cut by 8 bases and J by 7 bases, with 14 bases left in between. The CDR3 nucleotides are TGTGCCAGCCGACCCCCCCTAAGCGGGGAGCTGTTTTTT. Protein sequence: CASRPPLSGELFF.

This chain links TRBV7-9 with TRBJ1-2, with D unresolved. The CDR3 sequence is 13 residues long. With 3 bases removed from V and 2 bases from J, the gap between germline ends came to 7 bases. Germline V gene sequence: CDR1 SEHNR, CDR2 FQNEAQ (reference sequence). DNA for the CDR3: TGTGCCAGCAGCTTTACCGGCAACTATGGCTACACCTTC. Its protein product is CASSFTGNYGYTF. The full variable domain, its missing parts supplied by reference TRBV7-9 and TRBJ1-2, is DTGVSQNPRHKITKRGQNVTFRCDPISEHNRLYWYRQTLGQGPEFLTYFQNEAQLEKSRLLSDRFSAERPKGSFSTLEIQRTEQGDSAMYLCASSFTGNYGYTFGSGTRLTVV.

The chain couples TRBV7-2 to TRBJ2-7; 10 positions agree with TRBD2. V shed 8 bases and J 9 bases; nucleotides not matched to a gene: 7. Germline CDR1 is SGHTA and CDR2 is FQGNSA. The CDR3 spans 12 residues. The CDR3, as DNA: TGTGCCAGCGGGACCCTAGCGGGGGCGCAGTACTTC. As protein: CASGTLAGAQYF. The entire variable domain, with the rest obtained from reference TRBV7-2 and TRBJ2-7, is as follows: GAGVSQSPSNKVTEKGKDVELRCDPISGHTALYWYRQSLGQGLEFLIYFQGNSAPDKSGLPSDRFSAERTGGSVSTLTIQRTQQEDSAVYLCASGTLAGAQYFGPGTRLTVT.

This rearrangement joins TRBV4-2 to TRBJ1-2; D not resolved. CDR1 is LGHNA, CDR2 YNFKEQ, per germline. V was pared by 1 base and J by 0 bases, with 9 bases between. The CDR3 loop spans 15 amino acids. CDR3 region: CASSQATVPNYGYTF. CDR3 in DNA: TGTGCCAGCAGCCAAGCTACAGTTCCTAACTATGGCTACACCTTC.

CDR3 residues: CASSPWTGETFF. The CDR3 nucleotides read TGTGCCAGCAGCCCATGGACAGGGGAAACTTTCTTT. This rearrangement joins TRBV5-8 to TRBJ1-1, with 9 bases aligning to TRBD1. CDR3 size: 12 residues. The V segment lost 4 bases and the J segment 12 bases; nucleotides outside the gene matches: 7. CDR1 SGHTS and CDR2 YDEGEE come from the germline V gene.

This clonotype is a singleton in its sample. This could be a read error, since a much larger clone is one nucleotide away. This chain uses TRBV2 with TRBJ2-7, with 10 bases fitting TRBD1. Trimming at V came to 11 bases and at J to 4 bases, leaving 8 bases not matched to a gene. This CDR3 region has 13 residues. From germline, CDR1 is SNHLY and CDR2 FYNNEI. CDR3 DNA: TGTGCCGGCACCTGGGGACAGGGGTACGAGCAGTACTTC. Protein product: CAGTWGQGYEQYF.

This clonotype was recorded a few times. The V call is TRBV21-1, the J call TRBJ2-1; whether TRBD1, the table's D call, matches the DNA was not checked. TRBV21-1 is given as a pseudogene. The CDR3 spans 14 residues. CDR3 loop: CASSRDREYNEQFF. For the CDR3, the DNA is TGTGCCAGCTCCCGGGACAGAGAGTACAATGAGCAGTTCTTC.

This clonotype was counted only a few times. The rearrangement uses TRBV12-3 or TRBV12-4 and TRBJ1-4; tentatively, D is TRBD1 (5 bases). V lost 2 bases to trimming and J lost 8 bases, with 9 bases between them. CDR3 length equals 13 residues. The CDR3: CASSLKEGEKLFF. The CDR3 DNA follows: TGTGCCAGCAGTTTAAAGGAGGGGGAAAAACTGTTTTTT.

The rearrangement joins TRBV29-1 to TRBJ1-2; 8 positions agree with TRBD1. The V segment lost 6 bases and the J segment 5 bases; nucleotides outside the gene matches: 8. CDR3 length: 13 amino acids. The germline V gene has CDR1 SQVTM and CDR2 ANQGSEA. The CDR3 DNA follows: TGCAGCGTAACACAGGGGGATCGGTATGGCTACACCTTC. Translated: CSVTQGDRYGYTF.

The chain joins TRBV28 to TRBJ2-1; no firm D call. Germline values: CDR1 MDHEN, CDR2 SYDVKM. This CDR3 comprises 11 residues. V lost 8 bases, J lost 5 bases, and 7 bases lay in between. The CDR3 reads CASYAHNEQFF. For the CDR3, the DNA is TGTGCCAGCTATGCCCACAATGAGCAGTTCTTC.

Many counts were recorded for this clonotype. The J gene is TRBJ1-2, the V gene TRBV12-3 or TRBV12-4; no clear D. The CDR3 extends over 14 amino acids. V was trimmed by 7 bases and J by 4 bases, leaving 16 bases between them. In nucleotides, the CDR3 is TGTGCCAGCACCCGTCCGGGAGAAAGCTATGGCTACACCTTC. The encoded protein is CASTRPGESYGYTF.

This clonotype was observed at least ten times. The chain is built from TRBV6-2 or TRBV6-3 and TRBJ2-7; 8 nucleotides match TRBD1. Germline V gene sequence: CDR1 MNHEY, CDR2 SVGEGT. CDR3 size: 15 residues. V was clipped by 5 bases and J by 0 bases; unmatched bases: 6. CDR3 coding DNA: TGTGCCAGCAGTACCCGGACAGGGAGCTCCTACGAGCAGTACTTC. Protein: CASSTRTGSSYEQYF.

Only a few counts were recorded for this clonotype. V is TRBV6-5 and J is TRBJ2-2; D not certain. The germline V gene has CDR1 MNHEY and CDR2 SVGAGI. This CDR3 has 12 amino acids. Trimming shortened V by 5 bases and J by 5 bases, and 6 bases separated the two germline ends. The CDR3 loop is CASSPRTGELFF. CDR3 nucleotide sequence: TGTGCCAGCAGTCCCCGGACCGGGGAGCTGTTTTTT.

About this clonotype: At one end, the junction sequence differs from germline, possibly due to a read error. The genes are TRBV7-2 and TRBJ2-3, with TRBD2 matching 12 bases. CDR1 is SGHTA and CDR2 is FQGNSA in the germline V gene. This CDR3 contains 14 residues. The CDR3 region has the DNA TGTGCCAGCAGCCTAGCGGGGGGGACAGATACGCAGTATTTT. It is translated as CASSLAGGTDTQYF.

The chain couples TRBV29-1 to TRBJ1-1; 10 positions agree with TRBD1. The CDR3 has 13 amino acids. Trimming cost V 7 bases and J 5 bases; bases outside gene matches: 7. Germline CDR1 SQVTM, CDR2 ANQGSEA. The CDR3 is CSARQGAETEAFF. The CDR3 DNA reads TGCAGCGCAAGACAGGGGGCTGAAACTGAAGCTTTCTTT.

There are a few counts of this clonotype. This chain links TRBV10-3 with TRBJ1-1; no firm D call. Germline loops: CDR1 ENHRY, CDR2 SYGVKD. The CDR3 loop spans 13 amino acids. V lost 10 bases and J 1 base, leaving 13 bases between the germline ends. This chain's CDR3 is CATTRSPNTEAFF. The CDR3 DNA reads as TGTGCCACCACTAGGTCTCCGAACACTGAAGCTTTCTTT.

The chain recombines TRBV20-1 with TRBJ1-5; TRBD1 matches at 7 bases. V lost 5 bases to trimming and J lost 2 bases; unmatched junction nucleotides: 0. The CDR3 has 12 amino acids. Per germline, CDR1 DFQATT and CDR2 SNEGSKA (reference sequence). The chain's CDR3 is CSAGQGNQPQHF. The CDR3 bases are TGCAGTGCTGGACAGGGCAATCAGCCCCAGCATTTT.

This clonotype was found a few times. The chain carries TRBV3-1 and TRBJ1-1, with D unclear. V was trimmed by 3 bases and J by 9 bases, leaving 11 bases between them. There are 12 residues in the CDR3. Germline loops: CDR1 LGHDT, CDR2 YNNKEL (reference sequence). The CDR3 reads CASSHLRGKAFF. Written as DNA, the CDR3 is TGTGCCAGCAGCCATTTGCGGGGAAAAGCTTTCTTT.

This rearrangement joins TRBV30 to TRBJ1-4; 7 bases align to TRBD1. J lost 5 bases, V lost 2 bases, and 5 bases had no gene match. Germline V CDR1 and CDR2: GTSNPN, SVGIG (reference sequence). CDR3 length equals 14 residues. The CDR3 nucleotides read TGTGCCTGGAGTTACGGGGACAGCAATGAAAAACTGTTTTTT. Translating it yields CAWSYGDSNEKLFF.

This chain links TRBV19 with TRBJ2-7, with D unclear. The V end was cut by 2 bases, the J end by 2 bases, with 10 bases between. In germline, CDR1 is LNHDA, CDR2 SQIVND (reference sequence). CDR3 length equals 14 residues. Here the CDR3 reads CASSIILGPYEQYF. CDR3 DNA sequence: TGTGCCAGTAGTATAATATTGGGCCCCTACGAGCAGTACTTC.

This clonotype has only a few counts. The chain links TRBV7-2 to TRBJ2-1; D may be TRBD2 (5 bases). This CDR3 has 13 residues. The V and J ends lost 3 bases and 8 bases respectively, with 11 bases between them. Germline-derived CDR1 and CDR2 are SGHTA and FQGNSA. DNA for the CDR3: TGTGCCAGCAGCTTGCGGGTCTTGGATGAGCAGTTCTTC. This sequence encodes CASSLRVLDEQFF.

This clonotype has only a few counts. This chain connects TRBV28 to TRBJ1-2; D gene uncertain. This CDR3 has 12 amino acids. V gave up 5 bases and J gave up 8 bases, with 12 bases separating them. CDR1 and CDR2 from the germline V gene are MDHEN and SYDVKM. CDR3 loop: CASSPRPRGYTF. CDR3 DNA sequence: TGTGCCAGCAGTCCCCGTCCCCGGGGCTACACCTTC.

The chain recombines TRBV7-3 with TRBJ2-5; 11 bases match TRBD2. Germline V CDR1 and CDR2: SGHTA, FQGTGA. This CDR3 contains 15 residues. The junction had 3 bases not matched to a gene; V was cut back by 5 bases and J by 1 base. The CDR3 protein is CASSPGLAGQETQYF. DNA for the CDR3: TGTGCCAGCAGCCCCGGACTAGCGGGCCAAGAGACCCAGTACTTC.

This clonotype was observed at least ten times. The rearrangement joins TRBV6-5 to TRBJ2-7; 7 positions match TRBD2. The V gene end was trimmed by 4 bases and the J gene end by 1 base; junction bases not matched to a gene: 4. The germline gives CDR1 MNHEY, CDR2 SVGAGI. CDR3 length equals 14 residues. This CDR3 is CASSWGGASYEQYF. The CDR3 DNA reads TGTGCCAGCAGTTGGGGGGGAGCATCCTACGAGCAGTACTTC.